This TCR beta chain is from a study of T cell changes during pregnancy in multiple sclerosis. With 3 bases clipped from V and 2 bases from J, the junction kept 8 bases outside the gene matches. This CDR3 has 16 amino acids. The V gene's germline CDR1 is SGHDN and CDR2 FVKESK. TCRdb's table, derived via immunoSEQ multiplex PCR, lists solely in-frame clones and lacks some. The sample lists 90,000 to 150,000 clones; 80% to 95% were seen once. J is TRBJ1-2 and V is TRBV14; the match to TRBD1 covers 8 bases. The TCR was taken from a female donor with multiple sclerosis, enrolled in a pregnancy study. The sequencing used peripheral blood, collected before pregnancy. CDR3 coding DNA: TGTGCCAGCAGCCATCAAGGACAGGGTCTGAACTATGGCTACACCTTC. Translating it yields CASSHQGQGLNYGYTF.